This entry describes one TCR beta chain. Antigen: not known. The entry originates in a study of OX40 agonist ivuxolimab in advanced cancers. Points from the study as a whole: CD8+ T cells were the subset that, on average, had more expanded clones than CD4+. Dosing at 0.1 to 3.0 mg/kg was accompanied by clonal expansion of CD4+ and CD8+ blood T cells by week 6.

Germline-derived CDR1 and CDR2 are ENHRY and SYGVKD. This CDR3 has 12 amino acids. V was trimmed by 2 bases and J by 6 bases, leaving 7 bases between them. On cycle 4 day 1 and cycle 7 day 1, as well as at baseline, blood was sampled. Profiled with immunoSEQ multiplex PCR; TCRdb holds only in-frame clones, not every one. This table holds 85,000 to 100,000 clones, more than 80% found once. This clonotype was sampled from an adult with an advanced solid tumor such as melanoma, head and neck, liver or kidney cancer. V usage is TRBV10-3 and J usage is TRBJ1-2; a possible D gene is TRBD1 (5 bases). Here the sequenced sample was CD4+ or CD8+ T cells sorted from blood, taken in a trial of the OX40 agonist ivuxolimab. The CDR3 sequence: CAISERGDGYTF. Here the CDR3 DNA reads TGTGCCATCAGTGAGAGGGGTGATGGCTACACCTTC.